The entry that follows covers one T cell receptor beta chain sequence. Assay: immunoSEQ multiplex PCR; the TCRdb copy retains only in-frame clones and omits some. Among about 1.5 million clones listed, 95% to 99% were seen once. The entry originates in a study of shared clonotypes between healthy human individuals. Trimming left V 4 bases short and J 5 bases short, with 15 bases between. CDR1 SNHLY and CDR2 FYNNEI come from the germline V gene. CDR3 length: 14 amino acids. The V call is TRBV2, the J call TRBJ2-7; TRBD1 is a possible D gene (6 bases). Input material: naive CD4+ T cells sorted from blood. The subset denotes: CD45RA+ positively selected. This clonotype was obtained from a young man in good health. CDR3 sequence (DNA): TGTGCCAGCAGTGCTGTCAGTCGGGACAACGAGCAGTACTTC. Its translation is CASSAVSRDNEQYF.